The 20 T cell receptor beta chains below were found in one sample sequenced in a study of cytomegalovirus exposure and HLA in healthy donors. The primer mix had 60 Vbeta and 13 Jbeta primers. The method was immunoSEQ multiplex PCR; TCRdb's version includes in-frame clones alone and lacks a portion of them. Found here are 100,000 to 150,000 clones; the top ten clones hold under 2%. Sequences were obtained from PBMCs. The receptors derive from a man between 18 and 35 years old in good health and CMV-seronegative.

CDR3 sequence (DNA): TGTGCCAGCAGCCCGGCGAAGCGGGACAAAATCAATTCACCCCTCCACTTT. It codes for CASSPAKRDKINSPLHF. The chain is built from TRBV11-2 and TRBJ1-6, with TRBD1 as a possible D gene (6 bases). CDR1 is SGHAT, CDR2 FQNNGV, per germline. The V and J ends lost 5 bases and 7 bases respectively, with 21 bases between them. The CDR3 spans 17 residues. Filled out from reference TRBV11-2 and TRBJ1-6, the complete variable domain reads EAGVAQSPRYKIIEKRQSVAFWCNPISGHATLYWYQQILGQGPKLLIQFQNNGVVDDSQLPKDRFSAERLKGVDSTLKIQPAKLEDSAVYLCASSPAKRDKINSPLHFGNGTRLTVT.

This chain connects TRBV6-5 to TRBJ1-1; D is ambiguous. V lost 1 base to trimming and J lost 6 bases, with 12 bases between them. CDR1 and CDR2 (germline): MNHEY, SVGAGI. This CDR3 contains 14 residues. This chain's CDR3 is CASSYFGSGAEAFF. As DNA, the CDR3 is TGTGCCAGCAGTTACTTTGGTTCCGGGGCTGAAGCTTTCTTT.

This sequence joins TRBV7-9 and TRBJ2-2; TRBD1 matches at 7 bases. The CDR3 contains 17 residues. The germline CDR1 and CDR2 sequences are SEHNR and FQNEAQ (reference sequence). The J segment lost 1 base and the V segment lost 5 bases, leaving 10 bases of the junction unmatched. CDR3 sequence: CASSPYRGWGNTGELFF. CDR3 nucleotides: TGTGCCAGCAGCCCCTACAGGGGTTGGGGGAACACCGGGGAGCTGTTTTTT.

The DNA of the CDR3 is TGTGCCACCAGCAGAGGTTCTAGCGCCTCCTACGAGCAGTACTTC. Translation gives CATSRGSSASYEQYF. The chain recombines TRBV15 with TRBJ2-7; D is perhaps TRBD2 (6 bases). This CDR3 spans 15 amino acids. V gave up 1 base and J gave up 0 bases, with 10 bases separating them. CDR1 and CDR2 (germline): LNHNV, YYDKDF (reference sequence).

The rearrangement uses TRBV10-3 and TRBJ2-1; 8 nucleotides agree with TRBD2. Germline CDR1 and CDR2: ENHRY and SYGVKD. Unmatched junction bases numbered 30, after V lost 8 bases and J lost 6 bases. This CDR3 is built from 21 residues. The CDR3 sequence is CAIGWGERGGLRAGGSNEQFF. CDR3 nucleotide sequence: TGTGCCATCGGTTGGGGGGAACGGGGAGGATTACGTGCGGGAGGCAGCAATGAGCAGTTCTTC.

This chain connects TRBV27 to TRBJ2-7; tentatively, D is TRBD1 (5 bases). Trimming removed 4 bases from V and 2 bases from J, with 9 bases in between. CDR1 MNHEY and CDR2 SMNVEV come from the germline V gene (reference sequence). The CDR3 runs 13 residues. The CDR3 DNA reads as TGTGCCAGCAGTTGGGGCAGCACCTACGAGCAGTACTTC. As protein: CASSWGSTYEQYF.

This chain connects TRBV5-5 to TRBJ1-3; 9 bases are a match to TRBD1. V lost 0 bases and J lost 3; bases outside the gene matches: 7. The CDR3 length is 17 residues. The germline gives CDR1 SGHKS, CDR2 YYEKEE (reference sequence). The DNA for the CDR3 is TGTGCCAGCAGCTTGGGGGAAAGGACAGGGGATGGAAACACCATATATTTT. Protein product: CASSLGERTGDGNTIYF. The full variable domain, with the rest looked up from reference TRBV5-5 and TRBJ1-3, is DAGVTQSPTHLIKTRGQQVTLRCSPISGHKSVSWYQQVLGQGPQFIFQYYEKEERGRGNFPDRFSARQFPNYSSELNVNALLLGDSALYLCASSLGERTGDGNTIYFGEGSWLTVV.

V is TRBV19 and J is TRBJ2-1; 7 positions agree with TRBD1. Germline V gives CDR1 LNHDA, CDR2 SQIVND (reference sequence). The CDR3 totals 15 residues. V lost 6 bases and J lost 7; bases outside the gene matches: 12. CDR3 loop: CASSVIGQASNEQFF. The CDR3 DNA is TGTGCCAGTAGCGTAATCGGACAGGCATCGAATGAGCAGTTCTTC.

This chain links TRBV19 with TRBJ2-6; tentative D call: TRBD2 (7 bases). Germline V gives CDR1 LNHDA, CDR2 SQIVND (reference sequence). The CDR3 runs to 18 residues. V gave up 5 bases and J gave up 0 bases, with 17 bases separating them. This CDR3 is CASSALWGGHSGANVLTF. The CDR3 coding sequence is TGTGCCAGTAGTGCCTTGTGGGGGGGGCACTCTGGGGCCAACGTCCTGACTTTC.

The V call is TRBV19, the J call TRBJ2-7, with TRBD1 identical over 9 bases. Trimming removed 5 bases from V and 7 bases from J; junction bases left unmatched: 12. The germline gives CDR1 LNHDA, CDR2 SQIVND (reference sequence). The CDR3 totals 15 residues. The CDR3, as DNA: TGTGCCAGTAGTCCCTCCGACAGGGGGTTGAGTGAGCAGTACTTC. This encodes CASSPSDRGLSEQYF.

The CDR3 region is CASSKGENEQFF. In DNA form, the CDR3 reads TGTGCCAGCAGCAAGGGAGAGAATGAGCAGTTCTTC. The chain links TRBV7-6 to TRBJ2-1; D is possibly TRBD2 (5 bases). V shed 5 bases and J shed 7 bases, with 9 bases lying between them. The length of the CDR3 is 12 residues. CDR1 and CDR2 (germline): SGHVS, FNYEAQ. Complete variable domain (other parts from reference TRBV7-6 and TRBJ2-1): GAGVSQSPRYKVTKRGQDVALRCDPISGHVSLYWYRQALGQGPEFLTYFNYEAQQDKSGLPNDRFSAERPEGSISTLTIQRTEQRDSAMYRCASSKGENEQFFGPGTRLTVL.

The gene calls are TRBV4-3 and TRBJ2-1; perhaps TRBD2 as D (6 bases). V was trimmed by 1 base and J by 0 bases, leaving 10 bases between them. The germline V gene has CDR1 LGHNA and CDR2 YSLEER. The CDR3 spans 16 residues. CDR3 in DNA: TGCGCCAGCAGCCAAGCGGGACTCAGCTCCTACAATGAGCAGTTCTTC. Protein product: CASSQAGLSSYNEQFF.

CDR3 DNA sequence: TGTGCCAGCATGCCATTGGACTCTAATGAAAAACTGTTTTTT. Encoded protein: CASMPLDSNEKLFF. The chain uses TRBV6-1 and TRBJ1-4; D ambiguous. Germline-derived CDR1 and CDR2 are MNHNS and SASEGT. The CDR3 length is 14 residues. V dropped 7 bases and J dropped 3 bases, with 12 bases sitting between them.

The V call is TRBV27, the J call TRBJ1-1, with D possibly matching TRBD1 (6 bases). This CDR3 has 14 residues. Trimming removed 10 bases at V and 7 bases at J, with 22 bases between. Per the germline V gene, CDR1 is MNHEY and CDR2 is SMNVEV (reference sequence). In DNA form, the CDR3 reads TGTGCCACCTCTATACTCGGGACATCTGGTGAAGCTTTCTTT. It specifies CATSILGTSGEAFF.

The chain employs TRBV7-2 and TRBJ1-4; D is ambiguous. Deletions cut 5 bases from V and 10 bases from J, with 17 bases between. CDR1 and CDR2 from the germline V gene are SGHTA and FQGNSA. The CDR3 is 14 residues long. CDR3 DNA: TGTGCCAGCAGCGAAAGTATCCCGACGGGAAAACTGTTTTTT. Amino acids: CASSESIPTGKLFF.

This chain links TRBV6-1 with TRBJ1-4; TRBD1 aligns across 10 bases. J lost 8 bases, V lost 2 bases, and 11 bases had no gene match. From germline, CDR1 is MNHNS and CDR2 SASEGT. The length of the CDR3 is 17 residues. CDR3 region: CASSELDWTGGREKLFF. CDR3 coding DNA: TGTGCCAGCAGTGAACTGGACTGGACAGGGGGAAGGGAAAAACTGTTTTTT.

V and J are TRBV4-3 and TRBJ1-1; no clear D. The CDR3 loop spans 15 amino acids. Trimming stripped 0 bases from V and 3 bases from J, with 11 bases between. The germline CDR1 and CDR2 sequences are LGHNA and YSLEER. Here the CDR3 reads CASSQDKEAHTEAFF. CDR3 bases: TGCGCCAGCAGCCAAGATAAAGAAGCCCACACTGAAGCTTTCTTT.

The rearrangement links TRBV6-5 to TRBJ1-6; TRBD1 aligns across 7 bases. Germline V gene data show CDR1 as MNHEY and CDR2 as SVGAGI. The ends lost 6 bases at V and 7 bases at J; junction bases unmatched: 6. This CDR3 has 14 amino acids. The CDR3 protein is CASSRTGGNSPLHF. DNA of the CDR3: TGTGCCAGCAGCCGGACAGGCGGCAATTCACCCCTCCACTTT.

This chain links TRBV28 with TRBJ2-1; the match to TRBD1 covers 7 bases. V dropped 8 bases and J dropped 6; count of bases not matched to a gene: 13. This CDR3 contains 15 residues. Germline CDR1 reads MDHEN; CDR2 reads SYDVKM. The CDR3 reads CASYTGEKVINEQFF. The DNA for the CDR3 is TGTGCCAGCTATACAGGGGAAAAGGTAATCAATGAGCAGTTCTTC.

CDR3 bases: TGTGCCAGCGAAACAGGGTTTCCCTACAATGAGCAGTTCTTC. This codes for CASETGFPYNEQFF. The J gene is TRBJ2-1, the V gene TRBV6-5; D possibly corresponds to TRBD1 (6 bases). This CDR3 has 14 residues. V was shortened by 8 bases and J by 2 bases, with 13 bases between the two germline ends. Germline CDR1 is MNHEY and CDR2 is SVGAGI.